The clone carrying this T cell receptor beta chain was seen a handful of times. The antigen is unknown. Profiling that covered TCR beta VDJ and CDR3 relied on genomic DNA as its template. MiXCR, applied by TCRdb to the reads, yields one record per CDR3 protein. The sample carries a few hundred thousand distinct CDR3 sequences, around 32% recorded once. The sample originates from a study of CD8+CD57+ T cells in acquired aplastic anemia. Overall study results and limits: In common between the patients and the controls were twenty-nine CD8+ CDR3 sequences.

CDR1 is LNHNV, CDR2 YYDKDF, per germline (reference sequence). V lost 3 bases and J lost 6, with 6 bases in between. This CDR3 is built from 12 residues. Selection for sequencing was limited to patients who had shown CD8+CD57+ cell expansion by flow cytometry. Every patient had severe acquired aplastic anemia. Material: sorted CD4+, CD8+, or CD8+CD57+ T cells (not recorded which) from PBMCs. The V gene is TRBV15, the J gene TRBJ1-5, with a tentative D call TRBD1 (6 bases). This sequence was found in a human donor with aplastic anemia. The CDR3 is CATSSRGQPQHF. In DNA form, the CDR3 reads TGTGCCACCAGCAGCAGGGGTCAGCCCCAGCATTTT.